This T cell receptor (beta chain) stems from a study of CD8 T cells in Susac syndrome. Germline V CDR1 and CDR2: SGHRS, YFSETQ. This CDR3 has 15 amino acids. Trimming took 3 bases from V and 4 from J, leaving 15 bases between them. This clonotype was seen a handful of times. The RNA input was about 0.5 to 1 ug, and it was reverse transcribed with random hexamers. TCRdb ran MiXCR on the immunoSEQ multiplex PCR reads and lists one entry per CDR3 protein. The table lists about 130,000 distinct CDR3 sequences, approximately 94% of them singletons. The chain combines TRBV5-1 with TRBJ2-3, with D perhaps matching TRBD1 (6 bases). The sequencing input was CD4+ T cells from PBMCs. This clonotype was obtained from a human donor with multiple sclerosis. The CDR3 loop is CASSSRTGSADTQYF. The CDR3 bases are TGCGCCAGCAGCTCCCGAACAGGGTCGGCAGATACGCAGTATTTT.